In its sample, the clone carrying this T cell receptor beta chain was seen once. Antigen unknown. This CDR3 contains 16 residues. Germline trimming cut 2 bases from V and 4 bases from J; bases unmatched to any gene: 6. Per the germline V gene, CDR1 is SGHRS and CDR2 is YFSETQ. Profiling relied on immunoSEQ multiplex PCR, and the TCRdb table lists in-frame clones only, not all of them. The table has around 67,000 clones, 80% to 90% seen once. These data come from a study of T cell responses to AZD1222 COVID-19 vaccine. Whole-study findings and limits: Donors were largely white British and mainly female; clonal diversity was possibly underestimated.

The V and J genes are TRBV5-1 and TRBJ2-3; 11 nucleotides match TRBD2. The sample in question was peripheral blood, obtained 28 days after the second AZD1222 dose. The clonotype was recovered from an adult who received the AZD1222 COVID-19 vaccine. CDR3 coding DNA: TGCGCCAGCAGCTTAAGACTAGCGGGGCAGGCAGATACGCAGTATTTT. Translating it yields CASSLRLAGQADTQYF.